The rows below give T cell receptor beta chains drawn from one sample of a study of cytomegalovirus exposure and HLA in healthy donors. TCRdb's copy holds only in-frame clones and misses some; the assay was immunoSEQ multiplex PCR. The data contain around 250,000 clones, 80% to 85% of them seen just once; the ten biggest clones take up almost 8%. Sequencing was performed on PBMCs. Receptors originate from a woman aged 60-75 years in good health and CMV-seropositive. CDR3s include the opening cysteine and the closing phenylalanine or tryptophan. D genes are given only for firm matches. Size is stated for part of the rows, as once, few or many counts, or as a class when the clone is expanded.

D gene: NA
J gene: TRBJ2-6
clone size: NA
V gene: TRBV5-1
CDR3 DNA: TGCGCCAGCAGCTGGGACTTTAACTCTGGGGCCAACGTCCTGACTTTC
CDR3 protein: CASSWDFNSGANVLTF

D gene: TRBD2
J gene: TRBJ2-5
clone size: NA
V gene: TRBV14
CDR3 DNA: TGTGCCAGCAGCCAAGGAGTTATCACTAGCGGGAATGGGGAGACCCAGTACTTC
CDR3 protein: CASSQGVITSGNGETQYF

D gene: TRBD1
J gene: TRBJ1-3
clone size: NA
V gene: TRBV5-1
CDR3 DNA: TGCGCCAGCTCTACCGGGGACAGGGGGAACACCATATATTTT
CDR3 protein: CASSTGDRGNTIYF

D gene: NA
J gene: TRBJ1-2
clone size: NA
V gene: TRBV25-1
CDR3 DNA: TGTGCCAGCAGTGAATTAGTTGACTATGGCTACACCTTC
CDR3 protein: CASSELVDYGYTF

D gene: TRBD2
J gene: TRBJ2-2
clone size: NA
V gene: TRBV27
CDR3 DNA: TGTGCCAGCAGGCACCACCACGGGACTAGCGGGGCCGGGGAGCTGTTTTTT
CDR3 protein: CASRHHHGTSGAGELFF

D gene: TRBD1
J gene: TRBJ2-7
clone size: NA
V gene: TRBV29-1
CDR3 DNA: TGCAGCGTTGCTATACAGGGGCTCTCCTACGAGCAGTACTTC
CDR3 protein: CSVAIQGLSYEQYF

D gene: NA
J gene: TRBJ2-7
clone size: NA
V gene: TRBV10-3
CDR3 DNA: TGTGCCACGCAGGAGGGGGGGGCGGGTGAGCAGTACTTC
CDR3 protein: CATQEGGAGEQYF

D gene: TRBD1
J gene: TRBJ2-6
clone size: NA
V gene: TRBV29-1
CDR3 DNA: TGCAGCCGGGACAGGGGTTTCTCTGGGGCCAACGTCCTGACTTTC
CDR3 protein: CSRDRGFSGANVLTF

D gene: NA
J gene: TRBJ2-1
clone size: few
V gene: TRBV11-2
CDR3 DNA: TGTGCCAGCAGCTTGGAGAGAACCAATGAGCAGTTCTTC
CDR3 protein: CASSLERTNEQFF

D gene: NA
J gene: TRBJ2-7
clone size: once
V gene: TRBV28
CDR3 DNA: TGTGCCAGCAGTTTCCAGGGCTACGAGCAGTACTTC
CDR3 protein: CASSFQGYEQYF

D gene: NA
J gene: TRBJ2-2
clone size: NA
V gene: TRBV28
CDR3 DNA: TGTGCCAGCCGCACGGGGGGGGAGCTGTTTTTT
CDR3 protein: CASRTGGELFF

D gene: TRBD1
J gene: TRBJ1-1
clone size: few
V gene: TRBV29-1
CDR3 DNA: TGCAGCGCTTCGGACAGGTTGAACACTGAAGCTTTCTTT
CDR3 protein: CSASDRLNTEAFF

D gene: NA
J gene: TRBJ2-5
clone size: NA
V gene: TRBV2
CDR3 DNA: TGTGCCAGCAGGGACTCCGGGACCCAGTACTTC
CDR3 protein: CASRDSGTQYF

D gene: TRBD1
J gene: TRBJ1-2
clone size: NA
V gene: TRBV5-6
CDR3 DNA: TGTGCCAGCACCACCATCGGGACAGGGGTCTATGGCTACACCTTC
CDR3 protein: CASTTIGTGVYGYTF

D gene: TRBD2
J gene: TRBJ2-1
clone size: NA
V gene: TRBV15
CDR3 DNA: TGTGCCACCAGCAGAGCCCCGGGACTAGCGGGGCCGAGCTCCTACAATGAGCAGTTCTTC
CDR3 protein: CATSRAPGLAGPSSYNEQFF

D gene: TRBD1
J gene: TRBJ1-4
clone size: NA
V gene: TRBV9
CDR3 DNA: TGTGCCAGCAGCGTAGGGATGGGACAGGGTGGTGAAAAACTGTTTTTT
CDR3 protein: CASSVGMGQGGEKLFF

D gene: TRBD1
J gene: TRBJ1-1
clone size: NA
V gene: TRBV10-3
CDR3 DNA: TGTGCCATCAGGGACAGGGGCAACACTGAAGCTTTCTTT
CDR3 protein: CAIRDRGNTEAFF

D gene: NA
J gene: TRBJ2-1
clone size: NA
V gene: TRBV6-1
CDR3 DNA: TGTGCCAGCAGTGAGACAGGTGGGGATGAGCAGTTCTTC
CDR3 protein: CASSETGGDEQFF

D gene: NA
J gene: TRBJ1-2
clone size: NA
V gene: TRBV6-5
CDR3 DNA: TGTGCCAGCGAGCAGGGGTATTATGGCTACACCTTC
CDR3 protein: CASEQGYYGYTF

D gene: NA
J gene: TRBJ1-4
clone size: NA
V gene: TRBV5-3
CDR3 DNA: TGTGCCAGAAGCTGCCCTAGGGGAACTAATGAAAAACTGTTTTTT
CDR3 protein: CARSCPRGTNEKLFF

D gene: TRBD1
J gene: TRBJ2-3
clone size: NA
V gene: TRBV18
CDR3 DNA: TGTGCCAGCTCACCAGCAGGGGGTCAGGATACGCAGTATTTT
CDR3 protein: CASSPAGGQDTQYF

D gene: NA
J gene: TRBJ1-1
clone size: NA
V gene: TRBV6-5
CDR3 DNA: TGTGCCAGCAGTGATTCGACAGGCTCTAAAGCTTTCTTT
CDR3 protein: CASSDSTGSKAFF